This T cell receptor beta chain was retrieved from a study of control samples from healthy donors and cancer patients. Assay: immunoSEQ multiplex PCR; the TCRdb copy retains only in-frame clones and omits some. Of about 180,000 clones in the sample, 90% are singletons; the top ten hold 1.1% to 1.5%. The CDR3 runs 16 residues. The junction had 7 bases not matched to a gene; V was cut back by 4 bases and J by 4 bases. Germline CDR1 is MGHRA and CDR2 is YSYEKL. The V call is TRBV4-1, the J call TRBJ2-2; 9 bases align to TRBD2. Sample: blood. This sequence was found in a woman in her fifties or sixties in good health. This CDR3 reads CASSLQRGAGTGELFF. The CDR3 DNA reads TGCGCCAGCAGCCTACAGCGGGGGGCGGGCACCGGGGAGCTGTTTTTT.